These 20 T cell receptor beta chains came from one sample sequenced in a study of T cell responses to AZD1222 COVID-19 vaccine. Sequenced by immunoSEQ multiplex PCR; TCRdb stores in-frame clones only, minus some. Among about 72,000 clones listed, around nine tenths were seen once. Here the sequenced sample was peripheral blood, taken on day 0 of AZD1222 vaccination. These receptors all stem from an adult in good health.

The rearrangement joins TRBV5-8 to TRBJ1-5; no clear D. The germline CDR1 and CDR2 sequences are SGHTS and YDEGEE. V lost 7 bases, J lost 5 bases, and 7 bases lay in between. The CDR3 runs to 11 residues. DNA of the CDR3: TGTGCCAGCGGGTTCGATCAGCCCCAGCATTTT. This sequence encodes CASGFDQPQHF.

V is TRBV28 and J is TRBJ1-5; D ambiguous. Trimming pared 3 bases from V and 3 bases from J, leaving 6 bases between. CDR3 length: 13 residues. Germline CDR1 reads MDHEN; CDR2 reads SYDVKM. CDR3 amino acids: CASSLWLNQPQHF. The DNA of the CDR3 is TGTGCCAGCAGTTTGTGGCTCAATCAGCCCCAGCATTTT.

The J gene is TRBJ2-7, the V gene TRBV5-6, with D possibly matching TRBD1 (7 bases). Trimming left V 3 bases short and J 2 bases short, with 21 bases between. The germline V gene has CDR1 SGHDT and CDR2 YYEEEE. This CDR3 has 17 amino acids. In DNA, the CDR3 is TGTGCCAGCAGCTCAACGGGACAGATCGGACTACCCTACGAGCAGTACTTC. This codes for CASSSTGQIGLPYEQYF.

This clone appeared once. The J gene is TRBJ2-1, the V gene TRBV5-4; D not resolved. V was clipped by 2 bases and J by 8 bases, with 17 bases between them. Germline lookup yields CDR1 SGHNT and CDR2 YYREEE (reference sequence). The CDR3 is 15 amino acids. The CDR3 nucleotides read TGTGCCAGCAGCTTAAGCCCCCCAAGGGCGGATGAGCAGTTCTTC. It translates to CASSLSPPRADEQFF.

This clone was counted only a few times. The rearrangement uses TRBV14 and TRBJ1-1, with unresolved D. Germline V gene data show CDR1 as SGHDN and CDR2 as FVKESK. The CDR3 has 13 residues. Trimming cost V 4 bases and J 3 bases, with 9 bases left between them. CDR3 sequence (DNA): TGTGCCAGCAGCCCGCAGATATACACTGAAGCTTTCTTT. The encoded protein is CASSPQIYTEAFF.

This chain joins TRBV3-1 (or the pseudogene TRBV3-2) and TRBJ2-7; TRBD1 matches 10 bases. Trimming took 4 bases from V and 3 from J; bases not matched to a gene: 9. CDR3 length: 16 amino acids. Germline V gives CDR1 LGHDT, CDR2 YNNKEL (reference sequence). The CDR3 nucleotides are TGTGCCAGCAGCCCCGAGGGACAGGGGAATCTCTACGAGCAGTACTTC. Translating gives CASSPEGQGNLYEQYF.

The CDR3, as DNA: TGCGCCAGCGGGAGGGGGGTCGCGGGACAGGGAAAAAATGAGCAGTTCTTC. Protein sequence: CASGRGVAGQGKNEQFF. The genes are TRBV10-2 and TRBJ2-1, with 9 nucleotides matching TRBD1. The CDR3 runs to 17 residues. The J segment lost 7 bases and the V segment lost 8 bases, leaving 18 bases of the junction unmatched. The germline V gene has CDR1 WSHSY and CDR2 SAAADI.

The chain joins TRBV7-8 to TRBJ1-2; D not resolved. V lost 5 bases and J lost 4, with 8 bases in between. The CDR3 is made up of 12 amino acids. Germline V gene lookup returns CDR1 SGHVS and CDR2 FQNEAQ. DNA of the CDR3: TGTGCCAGCAGCCACCGCCGCTATGGCTACACCTTC. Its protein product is CASSHRRYGYTF.

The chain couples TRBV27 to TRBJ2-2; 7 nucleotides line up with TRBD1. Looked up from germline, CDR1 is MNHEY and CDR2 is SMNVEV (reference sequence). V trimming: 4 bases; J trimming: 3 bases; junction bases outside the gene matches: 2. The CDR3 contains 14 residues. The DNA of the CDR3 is TGTGCCAGCAGTTGGGGACAGTACACCGGGGAGCTGTTTTTT. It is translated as CASSWGQYTGELFF.

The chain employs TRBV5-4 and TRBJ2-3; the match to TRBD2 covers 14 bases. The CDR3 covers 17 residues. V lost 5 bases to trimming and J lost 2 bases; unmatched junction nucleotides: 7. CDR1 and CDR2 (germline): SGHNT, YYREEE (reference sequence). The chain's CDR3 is CASRTGTSGGLTDTQYF. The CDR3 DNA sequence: TGTGCCAGCAGGACCGGGACTAGCGGGGGCCTCACAGATACGCAGTATTTT.

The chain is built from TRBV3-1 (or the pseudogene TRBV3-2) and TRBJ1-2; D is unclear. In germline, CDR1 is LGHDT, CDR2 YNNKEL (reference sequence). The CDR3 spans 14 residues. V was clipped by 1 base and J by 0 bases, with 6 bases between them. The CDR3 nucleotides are TGTGCCAGCAGCCAAGGCGTCTCTAACTATGGCTACACCTTC. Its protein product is CASSQGVSNYGYTF.

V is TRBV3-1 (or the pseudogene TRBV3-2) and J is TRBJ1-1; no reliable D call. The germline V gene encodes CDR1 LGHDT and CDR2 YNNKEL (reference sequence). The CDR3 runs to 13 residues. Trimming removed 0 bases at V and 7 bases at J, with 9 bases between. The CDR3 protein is CASSQDWSGEAFF. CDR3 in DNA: TGTGCCAGCAGCCAAGATTGGAGCGGTGAAGCTTTCTTT.

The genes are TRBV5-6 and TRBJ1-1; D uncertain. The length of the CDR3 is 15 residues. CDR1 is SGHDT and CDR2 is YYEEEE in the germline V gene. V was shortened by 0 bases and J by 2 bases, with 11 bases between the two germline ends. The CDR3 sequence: CASSLVGRKNTEAFF. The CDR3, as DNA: TGTGCCAGCAGCTTGGTTGGCCGGAAAAACACTGAAGCTTTCTTT.

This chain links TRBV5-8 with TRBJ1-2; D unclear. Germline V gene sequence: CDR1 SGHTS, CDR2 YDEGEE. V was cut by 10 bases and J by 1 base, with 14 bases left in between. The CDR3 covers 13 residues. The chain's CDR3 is CALWTEYNYGYTF. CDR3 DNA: TGTGCCCTCTGGACGGAATATAACTATGGCTACACCTTC.

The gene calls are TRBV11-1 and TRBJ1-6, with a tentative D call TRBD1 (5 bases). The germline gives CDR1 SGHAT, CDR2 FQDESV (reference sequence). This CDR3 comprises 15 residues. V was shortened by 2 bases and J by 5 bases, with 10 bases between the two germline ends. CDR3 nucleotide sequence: TGTGCCAGCAGCTTATCAGGGAAAAATAATTCACCCCTCCACTTT. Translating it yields CASSLSGKNNSPLHF.

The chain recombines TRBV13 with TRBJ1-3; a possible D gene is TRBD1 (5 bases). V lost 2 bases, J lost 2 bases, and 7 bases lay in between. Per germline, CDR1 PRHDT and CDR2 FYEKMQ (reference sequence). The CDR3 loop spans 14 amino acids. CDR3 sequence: CASSLKQAGNTIYF. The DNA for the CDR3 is TGTGCCAGCAGCTTAAAACAGGCTGGAAACACCATATATTTT.

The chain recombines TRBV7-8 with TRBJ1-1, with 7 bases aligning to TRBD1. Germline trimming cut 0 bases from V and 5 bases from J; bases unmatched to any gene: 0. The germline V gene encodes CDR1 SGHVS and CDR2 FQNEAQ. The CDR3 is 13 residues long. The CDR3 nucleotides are TGTGCCAGCAGCTTAGCGGGACAGACTGAAGCTTTCTTT. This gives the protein CASSLAGQTEAFF. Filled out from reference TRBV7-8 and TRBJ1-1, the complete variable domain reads GAGVSQSPRYKVAKRGQDVALRCDPISGHVSLFWYQQALGQGPEFLTYFQNEAQLDKSGLPSDRFFAERPEGSVSTLKIQRTQQEDSAVYLCASSLAGQTEAFFGQGTRLTVV.

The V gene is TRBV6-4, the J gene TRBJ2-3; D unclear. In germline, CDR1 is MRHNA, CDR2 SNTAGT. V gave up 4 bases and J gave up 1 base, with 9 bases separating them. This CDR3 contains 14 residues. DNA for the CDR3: TGTGCCAGCAGTGGTAGTCCAGGCACAGATACGCAGTATTTT. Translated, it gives CASSGSPGTDTQYF.

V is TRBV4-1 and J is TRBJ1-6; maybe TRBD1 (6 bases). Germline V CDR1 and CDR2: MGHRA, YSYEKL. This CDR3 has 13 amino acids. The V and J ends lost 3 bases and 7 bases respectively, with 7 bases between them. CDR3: CASSQGGNSPLHF. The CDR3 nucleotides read TGCGCCAGCAGCCAGGGGGGCAATTCACCCCTCCACTTT.

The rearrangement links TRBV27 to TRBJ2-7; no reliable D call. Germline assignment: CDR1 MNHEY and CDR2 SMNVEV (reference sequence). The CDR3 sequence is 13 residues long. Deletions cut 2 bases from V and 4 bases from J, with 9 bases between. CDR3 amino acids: CASSLTQEYEQYF. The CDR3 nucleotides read TGTGCCAGCAGTTTAACACAAGAATACGAGCAGTACTTC.